The following is a TCR beta chain sequence with its context. This specimen comes from a study of control samples from healthy donors and cancer patients. The germline V gene encodes CDR1 SGHAT and CDR2 FQNNGV. CDR3 length: 14 amino acids. The junction had 5 bases not matched to a gene; V was cut back by 3 bases and J by 4 bases. Libraries were prepared by immunoSEQ multiplex PCR; TCRdb keeps only in-frame clonotypes and omits some of them. The table has over 200,000 clones, around 80% seen once. V and J are TRBV11-2 and TRBJ1-1; 7 nucleotides line up with TRBD1. The clonotype was recovered from a woman aged 55-69 years with lung cancer. The sequenced material came from PBMCs. The DNA of the CDR3 is TGTGCCAGCAGCTTTCAGGGGGGGGGCACTGAAGCTTTCTTT. Translation: CASSFQGGGTEAFF.